This T cell receptor beta chain was obtained from a study of OX40 agonist ivuxolimab in advanced cancers. Study-wide background: At doses from 0.01 to 10 mg/kg, patients were given intravenous ivuxolimab every 2 weeks. Enrolled patients in dose escalation had cancers that were hepatocellular carcinoma, melanoma, renal cell or head and neck cancer.

This CDR3 has 17 residues. The V gene lost 1 base and the J gene lost 5 bases, with 20 bases spanning the gap. Looked up from germline, CDR1 is LGHNA and CDR2 is YSLEER. Concerning this clone: What it binds is unknown.

Generated by immunoSEQ multiplex PCR, the TCRdb table keeps only in-frame clones and is missing some. The sample lists some 71,000 clones; about four fifths were seen once. Findings and limits, study-wide: Researchers report that CD8+ T cells had, on average, more expanded clones than CD4+.

Blood samples were obtained at baseline, cycle 4 day 1, and cycle 7 day 1. The chain is built from TRBV4-3 and TRBJ1-2, with a possible D match to TRBD1 (6 bases). The receptor comes from an adult with an advanced solid tumor such as melanoma, head and neck, liver or kidney cancer. Sequenced here: CD4+ or CD8+ T cells sorted from blood, sampled in a trial of the OX40 agonist ivuxolimab. The CDR3 loop reads CASSQALGASNRYGYTF. In DNA, the CDR3 is TGCGCCAGCAGCCAAGCCCTGGGGGCCAGTAATCGGTATGGCTACACCTTC.